Listed below are T cell receptor beta chains from one sample, sequenced in a study of cytotoxic CD8 clonotypes in ibrutinib-treated CLL. Measured with immunoSEQ multiplex PCR; TCRdb has only the in-frame clones, and not every one. Seen here are about 180,000 clones, about 80% observed once, and the top ten hold about 4.3%. Specimen: PBMCs, collected after 24 months of ibrutinib treatment. The receptors derive from a human donor with chronic lymphocytic leukemia. CDR3s include the opening cysteine and the closing phenylalanine or tryptophan. The D gene is left open where the match is weak. Clone size is given for some rows only: seen once, a few or many times, or a class if the clone is expanded.

.	TRBV6-1	14	.	TRBJ1-4	CASGLGVANEKLFF	TGTGCCAGCGGTCTTGGAGTGGCTAATGAAAAACTGTTTTTT
.	TRBV30	13	once	TRBJ1-3	CASRLSSGNTIYF	TGTGCCTCCCGCCTAAGCTCTGGAAACACCATATATTTT
TRBD1	TRBV12-5	20	once	TRBJ1-5	CASGLSRGVTGRQSNQPQHF	TGTGCTAGTGGTTTGTCCCGAGGGGTGACAGGGAGACAGAGCAATCAGCCCCAGCATTTT
.	TRBV15	15	.	TRBJ2-2	CATSIHRTNTGELFF	TGTGCCACCAGCATCCACAGGACGAACACCGGGGAGCTGTTTTTT
.	TRBV6-6	14	.	TRBJ1-1	CASSWGRMNTEAFF	TGTGCCAGCAGTTGGGGACGGATGAACACTGAAGCTTTCTTT
TRBD1	TRBV14	15	.	TRBJ1-1	CASSPVQGADTEAFF	TGTGCCAGCAGCCCGGTACAGGGGGCGGACACTGAAGCTTTCTTT
TRBD1	TRBV15	17	.	TRBJ2-7	CATSRLPQYRGRYEQYF	TGTGCCACCAGCAGACTTCCCCAATACAGGGGGCGCTACGAGCAGTACTTC
.	TRBV5-4	16	.	TRBJ1-1	CASSPPGAVRNTEAFF	TGTGCCAGCAGCCCCCCTGGGGCAGTTAGGAACACTGAAGCTTTCTTT
TRBD1	TRBV29-1	16	.	TRBJ2-7	CSVGFRGQGVRYEQYF	TGCAGCGTTGGATTTCGAGGGCAGGGGGTCAGGTACGAGCAGTACTTC
TRBD2	TRBV9	19	.	TRBJ2-1	CASSPRRGVAGVSYNEQFF	TGTGCCAGCAGCCCCCGGAGGGGGGTAGCGGGAGTTTCCTACAATGAGCAGTTCTTC
TRBD1	TRBV10-3	13	.	TRBJ1-5	CAISTGTGKTQHF	TGTGCCATCAGTACAGGGACAGGGAAAACCCAGCATTTT
.	TRBV18	15	.	TRBJ2-1	CASSPPQGRLNEQFF	TGTGCCAGCTCACCACCCCAGGGGAGGTTGAATGAGCAGTTCTTC
.	TRBV5-1	16	.	TRBJ1-4	CASSSRRGVPDEKLFF	TGCGCCAGCAGCTCTCGACGTGGGGTTCCGGATGAAAAACTGTTTTTT
TRBD1	TRBV28	16	.	TRBJ1-5	CASSYDRAWSNQPQHF	TGTGCCAGCAGCTACGACAGGGCATGGAGCAATCAGCCCCAGCATTTT
.	TRBV7-8	15	.	TRBJ2-7	CASRVLETETYEQYF	TGTGCCAGCAGGGTACTCGAGACAGAAACCTACGAGCAGTACTTC
TRBD1	TRBV30	14	.	TRBJ1-1	CAWTIQGLSTEAFF	TGTGCCTGGACCATACAGGGGTTATCCACTGAAGCTTTCTTT
.	TRBV7-6	14	.	TRBJ1-2	CASSPGGGDYGYTF	TGTGCCAGCAGCCCCGGGGGGGGTGACTATGGCTACACCTTC
.	TRBV19	14	.	TRBJ2-2	CASSLAGATGELFF	TGTGCCAGTAGTTTGGCAGGGGCCACCGGGGAGCTGTTTTTT
.	TRBV6-5	14	few	TRBJ1-4	CASSRQERGEKLFF	TGTGCCAGCAGTCGCCAGGAGAGGGGGGAAAAACTGTTTTTT
.	TRBV10-2	13	.	TRBJ2-3	CASSLVGADTQYF	TGCGCCAGCAGTTTAGTTGGGGCAGATACGCAGTATTTT
.	TRBV5-1	13	.	TRBJ2-1	CASSLQVHNEQFF	TGCGCCAGCAGCTTGCAGGTTCACAATGAGCAGTTCTTC
TRBD1	TRBV9	14	.	TRBJ1-6	CASSSGQQNSPLHF	TGTGCCAGCAGCTCGGGACAGCAGAATTCACCCCTCCACTTT
.	TRBV18	15	.	TRBJ1-1	CASSPQREVNTEAFF	TGTGCCAGCTCACCACAGCGGGAAGTGAACACTGAAGCTTTCTTT
.	TRBV23-1	17	.	TRBJ1-2	CASRVNGGMGSRNGYTF	TGCGCCAGCAGGGTTAACGGGGGGATGGGCTCGCGCAATGGCTACACCTTC
.	TRBV30	16	.	TRBJ1-1	CAWCTGGLGYDTEAFF	TGTGCCTGGTGCACTGGGGGGCTGGGGTATGACACTGAAGCTTTCTTT
.	TRBV9	12	.	TRBJ2-3	CASSVLADTQYF	TGTGCCAGCAGCGTACTGGCAGATACGCAGTATTTT
TRBD2	TRBV27	16	.	TRBJ2-7	CASSLLGGVRTYEQYF	TGTGCCAGCAGTTTATTGGGAGGGGTCCGGACCTACGAGCAGTACTTC
TRBD2	TRBV6-5	15	.	TRBJ2-3	CASSFQAGGTDTQYF	TGTGCCAGCAGTTTTCAAGCGGGGGGCACAGATACGCAGTATTTT
.	TRBV7-9	11	.	TRBJ2-1	CASSVVNEQFF	TGTGCCAGCAGCGTCGTCAATGAGCAGTTCTTC
.	TRBV18	14	.	TRBJ1-1	CASSPTGMVTEAFF	TGTGCCAGCTCACCTACAGGGATGGTAACTGAAGCTTTCTTT